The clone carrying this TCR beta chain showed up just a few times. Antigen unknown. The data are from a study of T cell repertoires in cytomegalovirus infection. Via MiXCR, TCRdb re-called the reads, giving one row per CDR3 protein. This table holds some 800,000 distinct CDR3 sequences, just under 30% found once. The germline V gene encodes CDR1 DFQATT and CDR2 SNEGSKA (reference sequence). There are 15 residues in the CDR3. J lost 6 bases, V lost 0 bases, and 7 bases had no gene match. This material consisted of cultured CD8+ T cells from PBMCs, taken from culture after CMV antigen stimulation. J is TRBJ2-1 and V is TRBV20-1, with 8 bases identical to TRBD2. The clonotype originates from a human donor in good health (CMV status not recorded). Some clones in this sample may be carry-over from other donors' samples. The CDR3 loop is CSARDWGLDPNEQFF. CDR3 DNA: TGCAGTGCTAGAGATTGGGGACTAGATCCCAATGAGCAGTTCTTC.